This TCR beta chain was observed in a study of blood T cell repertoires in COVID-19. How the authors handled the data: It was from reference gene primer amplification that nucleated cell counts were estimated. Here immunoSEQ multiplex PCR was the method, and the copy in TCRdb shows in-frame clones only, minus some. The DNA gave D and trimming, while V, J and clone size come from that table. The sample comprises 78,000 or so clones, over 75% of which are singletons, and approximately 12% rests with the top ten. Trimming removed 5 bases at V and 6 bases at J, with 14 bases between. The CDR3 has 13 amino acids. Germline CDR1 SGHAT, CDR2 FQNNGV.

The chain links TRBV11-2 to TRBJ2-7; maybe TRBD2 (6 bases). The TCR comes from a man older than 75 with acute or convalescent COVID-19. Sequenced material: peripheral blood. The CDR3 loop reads CASSPSGGFEQYF. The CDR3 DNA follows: TGTGCCAGCAGCCCCAGCGGAGGGTTCGAGCAGTACTTC.